This TCR beta chain was captured by sequencing in a study of spatial heterogeneity in lung cancer. Findings and limits, study-wide: Expanded TCR counts, ubiquitous and regional, correlated respectively with ubiquitous and regional nonsynonymous mutation counts. Counts of expanded intratumoral alpha and beta TCRs tracked tumor mutation counts.

There are many counts of this clonotype. As yet, its antigen is unknown. TCRdb re-called the 5' RACE reads with MiXCR, one entry per CDR3 protein. This sample has some 100,000 distinct CDR3 sequences, with around 4.3% found just once. CDR1 MDHEN and CDR2 SYDVKM come from the germline V gene. This CDR3 has 17 amino acids. The V segment lost 5 bases and the J segment 4 bases; nucleotides outside the gene matches: 12. Time point here: sample taken at primary tumor resection. No cell sorting; template was whole RNA from tumor, lung tissue or PBMC. The sequencing here drew on lung tumor tissue, taken at surgery. The V and J genes are TRBV28 and TRBJ1-5; 9 bases align to TRBD1. This receptor was identified in a male donor with early-stage non-small cell lung cancer. The CDR3 loop is CASSPRTGQGWNQPQHF. DNA of the CDR3: TGTGCCAGCAGTCCCCGCACCGGACAGGGGTGGAATCAGCCCCAGCATTTT.